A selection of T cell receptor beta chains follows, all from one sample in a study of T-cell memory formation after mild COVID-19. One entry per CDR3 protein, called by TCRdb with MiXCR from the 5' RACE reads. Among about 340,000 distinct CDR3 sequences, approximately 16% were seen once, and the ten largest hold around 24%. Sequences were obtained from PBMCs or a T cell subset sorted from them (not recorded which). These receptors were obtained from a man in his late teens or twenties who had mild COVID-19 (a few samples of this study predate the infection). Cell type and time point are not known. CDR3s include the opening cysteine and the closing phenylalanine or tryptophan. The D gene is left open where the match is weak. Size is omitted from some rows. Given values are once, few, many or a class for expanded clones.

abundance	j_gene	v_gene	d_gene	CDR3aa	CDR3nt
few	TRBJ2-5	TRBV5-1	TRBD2	CASSFSGGGVETQYF	TGCGCCAGCAGCTTTAGCGGGGGGGGAGTGGAGACCCAGTACTTC
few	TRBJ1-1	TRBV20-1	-	CSARGPLNTEAFF	TGCAGTGCTAGGGGACCGTTGAACACTGAAGCTTTCTTT
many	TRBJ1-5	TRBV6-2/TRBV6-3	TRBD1	CASSRTGWGHQPQHF	TGTGCCAGCAGCAGGACAGGGTGGGGGCATCAGCCCCAGCATTTT
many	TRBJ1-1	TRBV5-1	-	CASSFGGPNEAFF	TGCGCCAGCAGCTTTGGGGGCCCCAATGAAGCTTTCTTT
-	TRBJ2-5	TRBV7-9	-	CASSLAPDKETQYF	TGTGCCAGCAGCTTAGCCCCGGACAAAGAGACCCAGTACTTC
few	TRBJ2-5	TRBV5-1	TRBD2	CASSLFSGGWQETQYF	TGCGCCAGCAGCTTGTTCAGCGGGGGGTGGCAAGAGACCCAGTACTTC
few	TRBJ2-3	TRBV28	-	CASNDGGPTDTQYF	TGTGCCAGTAATGATGGCGGGCCCACAGATACGCAGTATTTT
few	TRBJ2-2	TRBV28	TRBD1	CASKLDRGLPGELFF	TGTGCCAGCAAGCTGGACAGGGGTCTTCCCGGGGAGCTGTTTTTT
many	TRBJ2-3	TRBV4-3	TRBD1	CASRGQGGDTQYF	TGCGCCAGCAGGGGACAGGGCGGAGATACGCAGTATTTT
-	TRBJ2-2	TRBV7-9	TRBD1	CASGQGATGELFF	TGTGCCAGCGGACAGGGGGCCACCGGGGAGCTGTTTTTT
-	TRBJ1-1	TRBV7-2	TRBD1	CASSFHRGETTEAFF	TGTGCCAGCAGCTTTCACAGGGGGGAGACCACTGAAGCTTTCTTT
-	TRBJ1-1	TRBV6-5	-	CASSYSFLGTEAFF	TGTGCCAGCAGTTACTCGTTTCTTGGCACTGAAGCTTTCTTT
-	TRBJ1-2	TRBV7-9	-	CASSLGPLNYGYTF	TGTGCCAGCAGCTTAGGACCGCTTAACTATGGCTACACCTTC
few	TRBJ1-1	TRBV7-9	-	CASSGALGVNTEAFF	TGTGCCAGCTCCGGGGCCCTCGGAGTGAACACTGAAGCTTTCTTT
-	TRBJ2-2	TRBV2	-	CATTRSGTGELFF	TGTGCCACCACCCGGAGCGGGACCGGGGAGCTGTTTTTT
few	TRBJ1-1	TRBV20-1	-	CSARSPMGGTEAFF	TGCAGTGCTAGATCCCCCATGGGAGGGACTGAAGCTTTCTTT
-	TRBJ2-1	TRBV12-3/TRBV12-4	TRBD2	CASRPVAGGPHEQFF	TGTGCCAGCAGGCCTGTAGCGGGGGGGCCCCATGAGCAGTTCTTC
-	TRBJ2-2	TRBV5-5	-	CASSLRREPTGELFF	TGTGCCAGCAGCTTGCGGAGGGAACCCACCGGGGAGCTGTTTTTT
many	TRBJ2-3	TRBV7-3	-	CASSASGYTDTQYF	TGTGCCAGCAGCGCCAGCGGTTACACAGATACGCAGTATTTT
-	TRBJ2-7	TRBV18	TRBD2	CASSPQVPGGGYEQYF	TGTGCCAGCTCACCACAGGTTCCGGGGGGAGGCTACGAGCAGTACTTC
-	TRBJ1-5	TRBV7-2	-	CASSRIPNQPQHF	TGTGCCAGCAGCCGAATTCCAAATCAGCCCCAGCATTTT
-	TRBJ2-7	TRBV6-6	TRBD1	CASSPTGGNEQYF	TGTGCCAGCAGTCCCACAGGGGGGAACGAGCAGTACTTC
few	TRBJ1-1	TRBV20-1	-	CSARPDGRNTEAFF	TGCAGTGCTAGGCCGGACGGGAGGAACACTGAAGCTTTCTTT
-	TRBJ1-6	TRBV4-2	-	CASSQGQEESPLHF	TGTGCCAGCAGCCAAGGGCAGGAAGAATCACCCCTCCACTTT
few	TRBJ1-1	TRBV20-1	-	CSASNGMNTEAFF	TGCAGTGCTAGTAACGGGATGAACACTGAAGCTTTCTTT
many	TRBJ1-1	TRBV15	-	CATSRDQFLGPPSKNTEAFF	TGTGCCACCAGCAGAGATCAGTTTTTGGGACCACCTTCGAAAAACACTGAAGCTTTCTTT
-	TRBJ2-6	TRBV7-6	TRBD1	CASSFRDRESGANVLTF	TGTGCCAGCAGCTTCCGGGACAGGGAGTCTGGGGCCAACGTCCTGACTTTC
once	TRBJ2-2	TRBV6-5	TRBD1	CASRKQTGTTGELFF	TGTGCCAGCAGAAAACAGACAGGGACCACCGGGGAGCTGTTTTTT
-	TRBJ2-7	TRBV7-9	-	CASSSGNYEQYF	TGTGCCAGCAGCTCCGGTAACTACGAGCAGTACTTC
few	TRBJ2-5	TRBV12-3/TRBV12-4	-	CASRGGLQETQYF	TGTGCCAGCAGGGGGGGACTCCAAGAGACCCAGTACTTC
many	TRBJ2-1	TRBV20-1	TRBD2	CSARVGTSGPGEQFF	TGCAGTGCTAGAGTGGGGACTAGCGGGCCAGGGGAGCAGTTCTTC